This T cell receptor beta chain derives from a study of T-cell reconstitution after alpha-beta-depleted transplantation in children. Unique molecular identifiers were used to barcode this TCRbeta library. TCRdb ran MiXCR on the PCR reads and lists one entry per CDR3 protein. The sample lists 420,000 or so distinct CDR3 sequences, approximately 11% occurring once. Source: PBMCs from the stem cell graft donor, taken from the stem cell graft. The receptor was derived from a human donor who donated a stem cell graft to a child with acute myeloid leukemia.

CDR3 coding DNA: TGTGCCAGCAGCTTGAGCGGGAAGGACGAGCAGTACTTC. Protein: CASSLSGKDEQYF. The rearrangement uses TRBV7-3 and TRBJ2-7, with 7 bases that match TRBD2. The CDR3 spans 13 residues. The J segment lost 5 bases and the V segment lost 3 bases, leaving 4 bases of the junction unmatched. From germline, CDR1 is SGHTA and CDR2 FQGTGA.